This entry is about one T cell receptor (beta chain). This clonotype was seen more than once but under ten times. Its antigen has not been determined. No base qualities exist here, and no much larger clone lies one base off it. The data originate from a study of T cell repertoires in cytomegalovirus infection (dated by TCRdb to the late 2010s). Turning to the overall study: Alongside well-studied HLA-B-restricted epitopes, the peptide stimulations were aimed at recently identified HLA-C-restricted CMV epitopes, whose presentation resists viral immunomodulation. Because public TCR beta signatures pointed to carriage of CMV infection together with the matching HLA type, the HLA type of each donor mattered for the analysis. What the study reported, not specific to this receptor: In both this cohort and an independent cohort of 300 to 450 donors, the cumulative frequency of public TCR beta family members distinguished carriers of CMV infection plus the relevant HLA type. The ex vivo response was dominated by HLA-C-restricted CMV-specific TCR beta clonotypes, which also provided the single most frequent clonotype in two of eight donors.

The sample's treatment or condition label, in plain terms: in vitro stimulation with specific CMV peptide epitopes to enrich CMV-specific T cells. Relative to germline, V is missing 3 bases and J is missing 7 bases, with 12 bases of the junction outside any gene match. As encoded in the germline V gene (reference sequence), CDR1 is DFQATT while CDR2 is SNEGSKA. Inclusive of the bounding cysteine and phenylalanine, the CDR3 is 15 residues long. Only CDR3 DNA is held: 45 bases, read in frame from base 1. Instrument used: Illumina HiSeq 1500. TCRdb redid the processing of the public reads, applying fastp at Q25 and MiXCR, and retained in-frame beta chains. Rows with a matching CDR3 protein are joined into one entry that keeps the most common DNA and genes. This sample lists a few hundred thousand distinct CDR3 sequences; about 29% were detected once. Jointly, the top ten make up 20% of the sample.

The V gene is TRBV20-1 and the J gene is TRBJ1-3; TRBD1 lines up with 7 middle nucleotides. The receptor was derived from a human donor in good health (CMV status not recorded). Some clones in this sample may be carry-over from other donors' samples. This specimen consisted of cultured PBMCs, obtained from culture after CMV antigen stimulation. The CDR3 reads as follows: CSASPWDSLGNTIYF. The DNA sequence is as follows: TGCAGTGCTAGTCCTTGGGACAGCCTGGGGAACACCATATATTTT.